This T cell receptor (beta chain) was retrieved from a study of response to subunit inactivated influenza vaccine. Study-wide findings and caveats: Only a handful of new T cells, the authors suggested, are recruited with each seasonal influenza vaccination.

As to this clonotype: Antigen unknown.

The germline CDR1 and CDR2 sequences are SGHRS and YFSETQ. CDR3 length: 15 residues. The J segment lost 4 bases and the V segment lost 4 bases, leaving 7 bases of the junction unmatched. TCRdb processed the RT-PCR reads anew with MiXCR; each CDR3 protein has one entry. The data show around 150,000 distinct CDR3 sequences, with approximately 11% seen just once and around 11% held by the top ten. The material sequenced was non-naive T cells sorted from PBMCs, taken more than 35 days after vaccination. This receptor was identified in a man aged 50 or older who received an inactivated influenza vaccine. The J gene is TRBJ2-1, the V gene TRBV5-1; 8 bases map to TRBD2. This CDR3 is CASSHSGTGYNEQFF. The CDR3 bases are TGCGCCAGCAGCCATAGCGGGACGGGGTACAATGAGCAGTTCTTC.